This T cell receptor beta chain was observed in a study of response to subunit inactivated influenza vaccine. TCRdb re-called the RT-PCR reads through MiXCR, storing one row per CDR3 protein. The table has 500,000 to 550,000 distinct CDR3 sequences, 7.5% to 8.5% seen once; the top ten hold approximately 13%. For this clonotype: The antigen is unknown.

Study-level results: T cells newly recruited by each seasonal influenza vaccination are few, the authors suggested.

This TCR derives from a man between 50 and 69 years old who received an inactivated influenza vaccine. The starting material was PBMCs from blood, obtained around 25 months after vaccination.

CDR3 nucleotide sequence: TGTGCCAGCAGGAGAGAAAACACCATATATTTT. Protein sequence: CASRRENTIYF. This rearrangement joins TRBV28 to TRBJ1-3, with no clear D. CDR3 length: 11 amino acids. Per germline, CDR1 MDHEN and CDR2 SYDVKM. With 6 bases removed from V and 6 bases from J, the gap between germline ends came to 6 bases.